This is a list of T cell receptor beta chains from one sample in a study of T cells in Graves' hyperthyroidism and ophthalmopathy. TCRdb re-derived calls from the multiplex PCR reads in MiXCR, one entry per CDR3 protein. The table has 500,000 to 750,000 distinct CDR3 sequences, less than 20% seen once. Source material: blood. The receptors shown here come from a woman in her thirties with Graves' hyperthyroidism. The CDR3 runs from the conserved cysteine through the conserved F or W. Fields, in order: D gene, J gene, clone size, V gene, CDR3 DNA, CDR3 protein. D genes are given only for firm matches. Clone size is shown for a subset of rows, as once, few, many or a class of expanded clone.

- | TRBJ1-1 | few | TRBV7-9 | TGTGCCAGCAGCTTACTTATGACAGGCACTGAAGCTTTCTTT | CASSLLMTGTEAFF
TRBD2 | TRBJ2-1 | - | TRBV6-2/TRBV6-3 | TGTGCCAGCAGTTATCCCCCCGGGACTAGCGGGAGTCACAATGAGCAGTTCTTC | CASSYPPGTSGSHNEQFF
- | TRBJ2-5 | many | TRBV7-2 | TGTGCCAGCAGCTTAGTGTTGGCGGGTTCCGTGGGCCAAGAGACCCAGTACTTC | CASSLVLAGSVGQETQYF
- | TRBJ1-5 | many | TRBV5-1 | TGCGCCAGCAGCTTGGGTTCAGGAGGGGACAATCAGCCCCAGCATTTT | CASSLGSGGDNQPQHF
- | TRBJ1-5 | many | TRBV15 | TGTGCCACCAGCACCGGACGGTCTAATCAGCCCCAGCATTTT | CATSTGRSNQPQHF
TRBD2 | TRBJ2-7 | many | TRBV27 | TGTGCCACCCGCAATCGGGGGACTAGCAGCTACGAGCAGTACTTC | CATRNRGTSSYEQYF
TRBD2 | TRBJ2-3 | many | TRBV7-2 | TGTGCCAGCAGCTTATCTGCTAGCGGGATTGATACGCAGTATTTT | CASSLSASGIDTQYF
TRBD2 | TRBJ2-1 | many | TRBV7-6 | TGTGCCAGCAGCTTATCAGCGGGAGAGGGCAATGAGCAGTTCTTC | CASSLSAGEGNEQFF
- | TRBJ2-3 | many | TRBV6-2/TRBV6-3 | TGTGCCAGCAGTTACCGTGATAGCGTCACAGATACGCAGTATTTT | CASSYRDSVTDTQYF
- | TRBJ2-1 | many | TRBV20-1 | TGCAGTGCTAGCTGGGGAGCGTACAATGAGCAGTTCTTC | CSASWGAYNEQFF
- | TRBJ1-2 | - | TRBV2 | TGTGCCAGCAGTGAAGCTGGGCAGGGGTCCTATGGCTACACCTTC | CASSEAGQGSYGYTF
TRBD2 | TRBJ2-7 | once | TRBV6-5 | TGTGCCAGCAGTTACTTGGCTAGCGGGAGTATTTACGAGCAGTACTTC | CASSYLASGSIYEQYF
- | TRBJ2-2 | - | TRBV9 | TGTGCCAGCAGCTTAGATCCCCGAGGAGAGCTGTTTTTT | CASSLDPRGELFF
- | TRBJ2-7 | - | TRBV6-2/TRBV6-3 | TGTGCCAGCAGTTACCCGCCATCCGAGCAGTACTTC | CASSYPPSEQYF
TRBD1 | TRBJ1-2 | - | TRBV18 | TGTGCCAGCTCCCCCAGACAGGGGGAAATTTCGGTCTATGGCTACACCTTC | CASSPRQGEISVYGYTF
TRBD2 | TRBJ2-1 | - | TRBV24-1 | TGTGCCACCAGTGACAGGACTAGCGGTTTGTCCTACAATGAGCAGTTCTTC | CATSDRTSGLSYNEQFF
TRBD2 | TRBJ2-5 | - | TRBV12-3/TRBV12-4 | TGTGCCAGCAGTAGAACTAATAGCGGGGCCGGGGAGACCCAGTACTTC | CASSRTNSGAGETQYF
- | TRBJ1-3 | once | TRBV7-9 | TGTGCCAGCAGCTCCGTCAATGGAAACACCATATATTTT | CASSSVNGNTIYF
- | TRBJ1-1 | - | TRBV5-5 | TGTGCCAGCAGCGATTCAGGGTCGACAGCTTTCTTT | CASSDSGSTAFF
TRBD2 | TRBJ2-2 | - | TRBV30 | TGTGCCTGGAAATTTTTCAGCGGGAGTTCCACCGGGGAGCTGTTTTTT | CAWKFFSGSSTGELFF
- | TRBJ1-4 | - | TRBV12-3/TRBV12-4 | TGTGCCAGCAGTCTCAACCTAGGGATTCATGAAAAACTGTTTTTT | CASSLNLGIHEKLFF
TRBD1 | TRBJ1-2 | - | TRBV20-1 | TGCAGTGTCTTTAATCCCCCGACAGGGGGCCTGAGGGGCTACACCTTC | CSVFNPPTGGLRGYTF
- | TRBJ1-1 | many | TRBV12-3/TRBV12-4 | TGTGCCAGCAGTACCCTCCGTAAGTCGGAAGCTTTCTTT | CASSTLRKSEAFF
- | TRBJ2-3 | few | TRBV5-8 | TGTGCCAGCAGCTTGGCGGCGAGCGCCACAGATACGCAGTATTTT | CASSLAASATDTQYF
TRBD2 | TRBJ2-2 | - | TRBV29-1 | TGCAGCGTTGTTAGCGGGAGTACGAACACCGGGGAGCTGTTTTTT | CSVVSGSTNTGELFF
- | TRBJ2-1 | - | TRBV29-1 | TGCAGTGCGAGAGTGCTAGTCGTCAATGAGCAGTTCTTC | CSARVLVVNEQFF
- | TRBJ1-5 | - | TRBV24-1 | TGTGCCACCGGAATGAGCAATCGGCCCCAGCATTTT | CATGMSNRPQHF
TRBD1 | TRBJ2-3 | - | TRBV24-1 | TGTGCCACCAGTCACAGGGGTAGCACAGATACGCAGTATTTT | CATSHRGSTDTQYF
- | TRBJ1-1 | few | TRBV5-1 | TGCGCCAGCAGCTTGTCGGGCGCCACTGAAGCTTTCTTT | CASSLSGATEAFF
- | TRBJ2-3 | - | TRBV20-1 | TGCAGTGCTAGAGGCTATGAACTAGCAGTAGATACGCAGTATTTT | CSARGYELAVDTQYF
TRBD2 | TRBJ2-7 | once | TRBV5-1 | TGCGCCAGCAGCTTGGTCCCCGGGACTAGCGGCTCAACATCCCTCGAGCAGTACTTC | CASSLVPGTSGSTSLEQYF
- | TRBJ2-7 | many | TRBV10-3 | TGTGCCATCAGTGAGTCAACAGGACATTACGAGCAGTACTTC | CAISESTGHYEQYF
- | TRBJ2-7 | - | TRBV6-2/TRBV6-3 | TGTGCCAGCATTTTGAGTCTCGGATACTACGAGCAGTACTTC | CASILSLGYYEQYF
- | TRBJ2-1 | - | TRBV7-3 | TGTGCCAGCAGCTTAAACCCGACTACCTACAATGAGCAGTTCTTC | CASSLNPTTYNEQFF
- | TRBJ1-1 | many | TRBV18 | TGTGCCAGCTCACCAAGGCCAGAGAACACTGAAGCTTTCTTT | CASSPRPENTEAFF
- | TRBJ1-2 | many | TRBV28 | TGTGCCAGCAGGGGACCAGGGACAACCCAAGCCTATGGCTACACCTTC | CASRGPGTTQAYGYTF
TRBD1 | TRBJ2-6 | few | TRBV20-1 | TGCAGTGCTAGAGATACGGGACAGGGAAACTCTGGGGCCAACGTCCTGACTTTC | CSARDTGQGNSGANVLTF
TRBD2 | TRBJ2-2 | - | TRBV3-1 | TGTACCAGCAGCCAAGGGCTAGCGGTCGGGGAGCTGTTTTTT | CTSSQGLAVGELFF
TRBD1 | TRBJ1-2 | many | TRBV5-1 | TGCGCCAGCAGCTTATCACCGGGACAGGGGGTATCCGGCTACACCTTC | CASSLSPGQGVSGYTF
TRBD2 | TRBJ2-1 | - | TRBV6-2/TRBV6-3 | TGTGCCAGCAGTGGCCTTGAAGCGGGGTTCTACAATGAGCAGTTCTTC | CASSGLEAGFYNEQFF